Presented here are 12 T cell receptor beta chains from one specimen sequenced in a study of cytomegalovirus exposure and HLA in healthy donors. 60 Vbeta and 13 Jbeta primers were used in PCR. TCRdb's copy holds only in-frame clones and misses some; the assay was immunoSEQ multiplex PCR. The sample shows approximately 190,000 clones, roughly 87% of them seen only once. The sequenced material came from PBMCs. These receptors were collected from a boy aged 2-15 years in good health and CMV-seronegative.

This rearrangement joins TRBV5-4 to TRBJ2-1, with D hard to call. Germline V lookup: CDR1 SGHNT, CDR2 YYREEE (reference sequence). V lost 0 bases and J 2 bases, leaving 12 bases between the germline ends. The CDR3 loop spans 16 amino acids. CDR3 nucleotide sequence: TGTGCCAGCAGCTTGGACCCCCCCAGGACCTACAATGAGCAGTTCTTC. Translation: CASSLDPPRTYNEQFF.

V usage is TRBV7-9 and J usage is TRBJ2-7; TRBD1 matches 11 bases. This CDR3 contains 15 residues. Germline-derived CDR1 and CDR2 are SEHNR and FQNEAQ (reference sequence). V shed 2 bases, J shed 5 bases, and the junction held 5 bases outside the gene matches. CDR3 amino acids: CASSLLGQGAHEQYF. The CDR3 nucleotides read TGTGCCAGCAGCTTATTAGGACAGGGGGCCCACGAGCAGTACTTC.

This sequence joins TRBV27 and TRBJ1-4; possible D gene TRBD1, 6 bases. This CDR3 has 15 residues. Germline assignment: CDR1 MNHEY and CDR2 SMNVEV (reference sequence). V was pared by 5 bases and J by 9 bases, with 19 bases between. CDR3 residues: CASSITRGDNQKLFF. As DNA, the CDR3 is TGTGCCAGCAGTATAACGAGAGGGGACAATCAAAAACTGTTTTTT. Full variable domain (outside the CDR3, taken from reference TRBV27 and TRBJ1-4): EAQVTQNPRYLITVTGKKLTVTCSQNMNHEYMSWYRQDPGLGLRQIYYSMNVEVTDKGDVPEGYKVSRKEKRNFPLILESPSPNQTSLYFCASSITRGDNQKLFFGSGTQLSVL.

Here the CDR3 reads CASGLSGQGPYEQYF. The CDR3 coding sequence is TGTGCCAGCGGATTGTCGGGACAGGGGCCCTACGAGCAGTACTTC. This rearrangement joins TRBV2 to TRBJ2-7; 10 nucleotides align to TRBD1. Unmatched junction bases numbered 9, after V lost 8 bases and J lost 2 bases. This CDR3 comprises 15 residues. Germline V gives CDR1 SNHLY, CDR2 FYNNEI.

The rearrangement uses TRBV13 and TRBJ2-3, with 7 nucleotides matching TRBD2. J lost 0 bases, V lost 1 base, and 4 bases had no gene match. This CDR3 is built from 16 residues. Germline CDR1 and CDR2: PRHDT and FYEKMQ (reference sequence). The CDR3 protein is CASSLEAGYSTDTQYF. The CDR3 coding sequence is TGTGCCAGCAGCTTAGAAGCGGGGTATAGCACAGATACGCAGTATTTT.

The chain has TRBV27 and TRBJ1-6; 7 bases map to TRBD1. The CDR3 contains 16 residues. Germline V gene data show CDR1 as MNHEY and CDR2 as SMNVEV (reference sequence). The V segment lost 5 bases and the J segment 9 bases; nucleotides outside the gene matches: 13. The CDR3 nucleotides are TGTGCCAGCAGTCCCACTACCGACAGGGTGGTTTCACCCCTCCACTTT. Its protein product is CASSPTTDRVVSPLHF.

The chain is built from TRBV4-2 and TRBJ2-1, with TRBD2 identical over 16 bases. This CDR3 region has 15 residues. After removal of 6 bases from V and 13 bases from J, the junction contained 9 bases not matched to a gene. Looked up from germline, CDR1 is LGHNA and CDR2 is YNFKEQ. This CDR3 reads CASRNTGTSGGEQFF. In DNA form, the CDR3 reads TGTGCCAGCAGAAACACCGGGACTAGCGGGGGGGAACAGTTCTTC.

V and J are TRBV7-6 and TRBJ2-7, with D possibly being TRBD1 (6 bases). The germline CDR1 and CDR2 sequences are SGHVS and FNYEAQ. The CDR3 has 16 residues. Trimming took 5 bases from V and 4 from J, leaving 21 bases between them. The CDR3, as DNA: TGTGCCAGCAGCCCAAGGGGGTCAGGAGCTAATTACGAGCAGTACTTC. It encodes CASSPRGSGANYEQYF.

J is TRBJ1-2 and V is TRBV7-2; 7 bases match TRBD1. The J segment lost 4 bases and the V segment lost 5 bases, leaving 4 bases of the junction unmatched. Germline V lookup: CDR1 SGHTA, CDR2 FQGNSA. The CDR3 consists of 13 residues. CDR3 bases: TGTGCCAGCAGCGCGGGACAGACCTATGGCTACACCTTC. This translates into CASSAGQTYGYTF.

This chain connects TRBV6-5 to TRBJ1-2, with D possibly being TRBD1 (6 bases). From germline, CDR1 is MNHEY and CDR2 SVGAGI. The CDR3 spans 13 residues. Trimming removed 6 bases from V and 8 bases from J, with 16 bases in between. The CDR3 DNA sequence: TGTGCCAGCAGCTTACAGGGCCTTAACGGCTACACCTTC. It is translated as CASSLQGLNGYTF.

This chain uses TRBV30 with TRBJ1-5; 8 bases align to TRBD1. Germline V gene sequence: CDR1 GTSNPN, CDR2 SVGIG (reference sequence). Losses at the gene ends were 0 bases for V and 3 bases for J; bases not matched to a gene: 7. This CDR3 comprises 16 residues. The DNA of the CDR3 is TGTGCCTGGAGTGTGGCCGGGACAGGCCTCAATCAGCCCCAGCATTTT. It specifies CAWSVAGTGLNQPQHF.

This clone was observed a single time. The chain couples TRBV18 to TRBJ1-6; tentative D call: TRBD1 (6 bases). Germline V gives CDR1 KGHSH, CDR2 LQKENI. The CDR3 extends over 17 amino acids. The V end was cut by 3 bases, the J end by 7 bases, with 19 bases between. The CDR3 DNA sequence: TGTGCCAGCTCACCGGGGAGGGGGATTTTAAAGAATTCACCCCTCCACTTT. The encoded protein is CASSPGRGILKNSPLHF.